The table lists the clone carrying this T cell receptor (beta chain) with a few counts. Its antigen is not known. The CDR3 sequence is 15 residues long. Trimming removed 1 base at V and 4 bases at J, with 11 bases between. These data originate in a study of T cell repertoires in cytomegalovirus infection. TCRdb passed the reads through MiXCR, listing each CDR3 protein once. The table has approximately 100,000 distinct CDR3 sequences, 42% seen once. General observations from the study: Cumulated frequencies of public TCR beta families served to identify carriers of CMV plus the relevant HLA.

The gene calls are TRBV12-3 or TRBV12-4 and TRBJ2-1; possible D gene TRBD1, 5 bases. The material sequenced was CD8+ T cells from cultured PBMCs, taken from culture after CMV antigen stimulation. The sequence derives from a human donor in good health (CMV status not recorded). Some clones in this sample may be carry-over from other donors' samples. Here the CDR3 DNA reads TGTGCCAGCAGTTTAGAAGGGGCCAAATACAATGAGCAGTTCTTC. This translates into CASSLEGAKYNEQFF.